Shown below are 23 T cell receptor beta chains from a single sample sequenced in a study of somatic mutations in cytotoxic T cells in rheumatoid arthritis. Produced via immunoSEQ multiplex PCR; TCRdb's table is partial and in-frame only. The data contain roughly 5,700 clones, 80% to 85% of them seen just once; the ten biggest clones take up roughly 4.8%. Input material: CD8+ T cells sorted from blood. The receptor source for this set is an adult with rheumatoid arthritis.

The chain recombines TRBV4-1 with TRBJ1-5, with 9 bases fitting TRBD1. This CDR3 comprises 16 residues. V shed 6 bases, J shed 7 bases, and the junction held 13 bases outside the gene matches. The germline V gene has CDR1 MGHRA and CDR2 YSYEKL. The DNA of the CDR3 is TGCGCCAGCAGTCAGACTACCGGGACAGGGATCCAGCCCCAGCATTTT. Its translation is CASSQTTGTGIQPQHF.

The J gene is TRBJ2-1, the V gene TRBV4-3, with a tentative D call TRBD2 (7 bases). CDR3 length: 16 amino acids. V dropped 0 bases and J dropped 6 bases, with 15 bases sitting between them. CDR1 and CDR2 (germline): LGHNA, YSLEER. Written as DNA, the CDR3 is TGCGCCAGCAGCCAAGATAGGGGGAGGGGATTCAATGAGCAGTTCTTC. Amino acids: CASSQDRGRGFNEQFF.

The chain combines TRBV11-2 with TRBJ2-1; D is unclear. There are 13 residues in the CDR3. V was pared by 0 bases and J by 6 bases, with 6 bases between. Germline CDR1 SGHAT, CDR2 FQNNGV. CDR3 nucleotide sequence: TGTGCCAGCAGCTTAGATTGGGGCAATGAGCAGTTCTTC. This codes for CASSLDWGNEQFF.

CDR3 protein: CASSRTPSSSYEQYF. CDR3 bases: TGTGCCAGCAGCCGCACCCCCAGCAGCTCCTACGAGCAGTACTTC. The V gene is TRBV14, the J gene TRBJ2-7; D unresolved. Trimming cost V 4 bases and J 0 bases, with 13 bases left between them. From germline, CDR1 is SGHDN and CDR2 FVKESK. CDR3 size: 15 residues.

The chain couples TRBV7-6 to TRBJ2-4; no clear D gene. CDR3 length: 15 amino acids. V was pared by 0 bases and J by 8 bases, with 14 bases between. CDR1 and CDR2 (germline): SGHVS, FNYEAQ. CDR3 sequence reads: CASSLAAGRADIQYF. As DNA, the CDR3 is TGTGCCAGCAGCTTAGCAGCCGGCCGGGCGGACATTCAGTACTTC.

The rearrangement uses TRBV2 and TRBJ2-3; D possibly corresponds to TRBD1 (6 bases). Looked up from germline, CDR1 is SNHLY and CDR2 is FYNNEI. Trimming took off 11 bases at V and 4 bases at J, with 16 bases between the two ends. The CDR3 covers 13 residues. In DNA, the CDR3 is TGTGCCGGACGGACAGAAAACGCAGATACGCAGTATTTT. This gives the protein CAGRTENADTQYF.

In regard to this clone: Mismatch with germline at one junction end may stem from a read error. The chain uses TRBV6-1 and TRBJ2-2; 7 bases line up with TRBD1. The length of the CDR3 is 16 residues. Per germline, CDR1 MNHNS and CDR2 SASEGT. In nucleotides, the CDR3 is TGTGCCAGCAGTGTCTGGGGGACAGAAAACACCGGGGAGCTGCTTTTT. Protein sequence: CASSVWGTENTGELLF.

This clone was recorded a few times. The chain carries TRBV5-6 and TRBJ2-7, with 10 positions matching TRBD1. CDR1 is SGHDT and CDR2 is YYEEEE in the germline V gene. CDR3 length equals 14 residues. Trimming took 0 bases from V and 6 from J; bases not matched to a gene: 3. DNA for the CDR3: TGTGCCAGCAGCTTGGGACAGGGGGCGGTCGAGCAGTACTTC. As protein: CASSLGQGAVEQYF. The entire variable domain, with the rest obtained from reference TRBV5-6 and TRBJ2-7, is as follows: DAGVTQSPTHLIKTRGQQVTLRCSPKSGHDTVSWYQQALGQGPQFIFQYYEEEERQRGNFPDRFSGHQFPNYSSELNVNALLLGDSALYLCASSLGQGAVEQYFGPGTRLTVT.

The V call is TRBV9, the J call TRBJ2-3; no definite D call. The CDR3 runs to 13 residues. Germline lookup yields CDR1 SGDLS and CDR2 YYNGEE. V was shortened by 0 bases and J by 2 bases, with 4 bases between the two germline ends. CDR3 region: CASSVALTDTQYF. Here the CDR3 DNA reads TGTGCCAGCAGCGTAGCCCTCACAGATACGCAGTATTTT.

CDR3 in amino acids: CASSVASGMGNEQFF. In DNA, the CDR3 is TGTGCCAGTAGTGTAGCTAGCGGTATGGGGAATGAGCAGTTCTTC. The chain uses TRBV19 and TRBJ2-1; 7 bases fit TRBD2. V was pared by 5 bases and J by 7 bases, with 11 bases of the junction left unmatched. The CDR3 length is 15 residues. Germline V gene data show CDR1 as LNHDA and CDR2 as SQIVND (reference sequence).

This sequence joins TRBV4-1 and TRBJ2-3; 8 nucleotides line up with TRBD1. In germline, CDR1 is MGHRA, CDR2 YSYEKL. V was clipped by 1 base and J by 4 bases; unmatched bases: 4. CDR3 length: 15 amino acids. The CDR3 DNA reads as TGCGCCAGCAGCCAAGGACAGGGGAGGCCAGATACGCAGTATTTT. Its translation is CASSQGQGRPDTQYF.

This clone was found a few times. This chain uses TRBV13 with TRBJ1-1; the D is unclear. Germline-derived CDR1 and CDR2 are PRHDT and FYEKMQ (reference sequence). This CDR3 is built from 14 residues. V gave up 0 bases and J gave up 7 bases, with 12 bases separating them. The CDR3 region is CASSLGQDVVEAFF. CDR3 nucleotides: TGTGCCAGCAGCTTAGGCCAGGACGTCGTTGAAGCTTTCTTT.

The rearrangement joins TRBV4-2 to TRBJ1-4; 8 bases are a match to TRBD1. V shed 4 bases, J shed 9 bases, and the junction held 10 bases outside the gene matches. This CDR3 is 15 amino acids long. In germline, CDR1 is LGHNA, CDR2 YNFKEQ. CDR3 residues: CASSPEGQEDQKLFF. DNA of the CDR3: TGTGCCAGCAGCCCCGAGGGACAGGAGGATCAAAAACTGTTTTTT.

The CDR3: CASSLPPGLAGRNEQFF. The DNA for the CDR3 is TGTGCCAGCAGCTTACCACCGGGACTAGCGGGTAGGAATGAGCAGTTCTTC. This sequence joins TRBV7-8 and TRBJ2-1, with TRBD2 identical over 12 bases. After removal of 2 bases from V and 7 bases from J, the junction contained 9 bases not matched to a gene. The germline CDR1 and CDR2 sequences are SGHVS and FQNEAQ. The CDR3 has 17 amino acids. The full variable domain, completed using reference TRBV7-8 and TRBJ2-1, is GAGVSQSPRYKVAKRGQDVALRCDPISGHVSLFWYQQALGQGPEFLTYFQNEAQLDKSGLPSDRFFAERPEGSVSTLKIQRTQQEDSAVYLCASSLPPGLAGRNEQFFGPGTRLTVL.

The chain uses TRBV5-1 and TRBJ1-2; unclear D gene. In germline, CDR1 is SGHRS, CDR2 YFSETQ. Trimming stripped 1 base from V and 1 base from J, with 11 bases between. The CDR3 covers 15 residues. CDR3 in amino acids: CASSLTEGFNYGYTF. The CDR3 region has the DNA TGCGCCAGCAGCTTGACCGAGGGCTTTAACTATGGCTACACCTTC.

J is TRBJ2-5 and V is TRBV13, with a tentative D call TRBD1 (6 bases). V was trimmed by 5 bases and J by 1 base, leaving 17 bases between them. This CDR3 has 16 amino acids. Germline values: CDR1 PRHDT, CDR2 FYEKMQ (reference sequence). CDR3 residues: CASSLAADRSQETQYF. Here the CDR3 DNA reads TGTGCCAGCAGCCTTGCCGCCGACAGGAGCCAAGAGACCCAGTACTTC.

V usage is TRBV6-5 and J usage is TRBJ2-1; TRBD2 matches 12 bases. Germline assignment: CDR1 MNHEY and CDR2 SVGAGI. The CDR3 is 15 amino acids. The J segment lost 15 bases and the V segment lost 7 bases, leaving 16 bases of the junction unmatched. The CDR3 is CASNSEGTSGRRGFF. The CDR3, as DNA: TGTGCCAGCAATTCAGAAGGGACTAGCGGGCGCCGTGGGTTCTTC.

This chain connects TRBV2 to TRBJ2-1, with 14 bases lining up with TRBD2. The germline gives CDR1 SNHLY, CDR2 FYNNEI. The CDR3 loop spans 16 amino acids. The V gene end was trimmed by 6 bases and the J gene end by 8 bases; junction bases not matched to a gene: 9. The CDR3 nucleotides are TGTGCCAGCAGGGGACTAGCGGGAGTCCGGTACGATGAGCAGTTCTTC. It codes for CASRGLAGVRYDEQFF.

This chain's CDR3 is CAWSVFSRADGYTF. CDR3 DNA sequence: TGTGCCTGGAGTGTATTTAGCCGGGCGGATGGCTACACCTTC. This chain uses TRBV30 with TRBJ1-2, with D hard to call. CDR3 length: 14 amino acids. The germline V gene encodes CDR1 GTSNPN and CDR2 SVGIG (reference sequence). V lost 0 bases, J lost 6 bases, and 14 bases lay in between. The variable domain in full, with the rest retrieved from reference TRBV30 and TRBJ1-2, is SQTIHQWPATLVQPVGSPLSLECTVEGTSNPNLYWYRQAAGRGLQLLFYSVGIGQISSEVPQNLSASRPQDRQFILSSKKLLLSDSGFYLCAWSVFSRADGYTFGSGTRLTVV.

This chain joins TRBV11-3 and TRBJ2-7; D might be TRBD1 (6 bases). CDR1 and CDR2 from the germline V gene are SGHNT and YENEEA. This CDR3 contains 13 residues. The germline V and J ends were trimmed by 4 bases and 5 bases, with 12 bases remaining between them. CDR3 loop: CASSSTGPHEQYF. The CDR3 nucleotides read TGTGCCAGCAGCTCAACAGGGCCCCACGAGCAGTACTTC.

The genes are TRBV6-6 and TRBJ2-1; 8 nucleotides match TRBD2. The CDR3 totals 15 residues. Germline V lookup: CDR1 MNHNY, CDR2 SVGAGI (reference sequence). J was trimmed by 8 bases and V by 5 bases; bases with no gene match: 11. DNA of the CDR3: TGTGCCAGCAGTACCCGACTAGCGAAGGAGGATGAGCAGTTCTTC. This translates into CASSTRLAKEDEQFF.

The chain couples TRBV4-2 to TRBJ2-7; D is unresolved. The CDR3 is 13 residues long. V was pared by 1 base and J by 4 bases, with 8 bases between. Germline-derived CDR1 and CDR2 are LGHNA and YNFKEQ. For the CDR3, the DNA is TGTGCCAGCAGCCAAGTCGTAGGGTACGAGCAGTACTTC. As protein: CASSQVVGYEQYF.

V gene TRBV4-1 combines with J gene TRBJ1-6; D might be TRBD1 (5 bases). Germline CDR1 and CDR2: MGHRA and YSYEKL. The CDR3 runs to 15 residues. V was pared by 0 bases and J by 7 bases, with 10 bases between. CDR3 DNA sequence: TGCGCCAGCAGCCAAGATCCGGGGGGAAATTCACCCCTCCACTTT. Protein product: CASSQDPGGNSPLHF.